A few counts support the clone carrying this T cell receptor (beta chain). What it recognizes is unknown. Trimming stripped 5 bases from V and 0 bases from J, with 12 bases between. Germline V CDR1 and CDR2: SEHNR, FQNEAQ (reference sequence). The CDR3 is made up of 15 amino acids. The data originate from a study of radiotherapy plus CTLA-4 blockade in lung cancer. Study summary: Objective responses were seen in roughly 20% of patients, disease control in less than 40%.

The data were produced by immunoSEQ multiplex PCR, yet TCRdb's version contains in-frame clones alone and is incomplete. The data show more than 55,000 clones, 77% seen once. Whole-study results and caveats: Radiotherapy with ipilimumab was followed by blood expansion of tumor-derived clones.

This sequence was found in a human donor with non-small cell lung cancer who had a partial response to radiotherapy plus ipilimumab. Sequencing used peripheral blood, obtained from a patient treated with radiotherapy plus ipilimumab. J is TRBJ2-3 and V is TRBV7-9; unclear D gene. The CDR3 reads CASSLTPTSTDTQYF. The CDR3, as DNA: TGTGCCAGCAGCCTGACTCCCACTAGCACAGATACGCAGTATTTT.